These 19 T cell receptor beta chains were all obtained from the same sample, sequenced in a study of T cell responses to AZD1222 COVID-19 vaccine (dated by TCRdb to about 2021). The time point label of this sample denotes: baseline before first vaccination. Libraries were prepared through the immunoSEQ multiplex PCR assay. In its TCRdb copy, this immuneACCESS table keeps in-frame sequences only and misses some clones. Where compared with another copy, unresolved V genes explain less than half of these, and the others have no known cause. Here the sample has roughly 150,000 clones; about 88% occur a single time. The biggest ten clones account for approximately 4.8% of the sample. The sample here was peripheral blood, taken on day 0 of AZD1222 vaccination. These receptors all come from an adult in good health.

The chain combines TRBV5-5 with TRBJ1-5, with D possibly TRBD1 on 5 matching bases. Germline V gives CDR1 SGHKS, CDR2 YYEKEE (reference sequence). Trimming pared 4 bases from V and 5 bases from J, leaving 10 bases between. This CDR3 has 13 residues. The CDR3 here is CASSPDTYQPQHF. The DNA of the CDR3 is TGTGCCAGCAGCCCGGACACCTATCAGCCCCAGCATTTT.

V usage is TRBV28 and J usage is TRBJ2-7, with 10 bases identical to TRBD2. CDR3 size: 17 residues. Germline V gives CDR1 MDHEN, CDR2 SYDVKM. V lost 4 bases, J lost 1 base, and 10 bases stayed unmatched. CDR3 loop: CASSSHVGTSESYEQYF. The CDR3 DNA sequence: TGTGCCAGCAGTTCCCACGTCGGGACTAGCGAATCCTACGAGCAGTACTTC.

The J gene is TRBJ2-2, the V gene TRBV27, with TRBD1 matching 8 bases. This CDR3 is 14 amino acids long. V was pared by 6 bases and J by 5 bases, with 5 bases of the junction left unmatched. CDR1 is MNHEY and CDR2 is SMNVEV in the germline V gene (reference sequence). The CDR3 reads CASSSGGDTGELFF. As DNA, the CDR3 is TGTGCCAGCAGCTCAGGGGGCGATACCGGGGAGCTGTTTTTT.

The genes are TRBV25-1 and TRBJ1-5; the match to TRBD1 covers 12 bases. The V gene's germline CDR1 is MGHDK and CDR2 SYGVNS. CDR3 size: 15 residues. V shed 6 bases, J shed 8 bases, and the junction held 8 bases outside the gene matches. The CDR3 DNA follows: TGTGCCAGCAGCGTGGGACAGGGGGCGAGGGAGCCCCAGCATTTT. Translated, it gives CASSVGQGAREPQHF.

The V and J genes are TRBV11-3 and TRBJ2-1, with TRBD2 matching 13 bases. The CDR3 is 16 residues long. Per the germline V gene, CDR1 is SGHNT and CDR2 is YENEEA. Unmatched junction bases numbered 8, after V lost 2 bases and J lost 10 bases. CDR3 coding DNA: TGTGCCAGCAGCTTACGAGCTACTAGCGGGAGGGCGGAGCAGTTCTTC. It yields the protein CASSLRATSGRAEQFF.

The chain joins TRBV5-1 to TRBJ2-1, with 9 nucleotides matching TRBD2. In germline, CDR1 is SGHRS, CDR2 YFSETQ. The CDR3 contains 15 residues. Trimming at V came to 8 bases and at J to 6 bases, leaving 12 bases not matched to a gene. The CDR3 sequence: CASLKAGGPPNEQFF. The CDR3, as DNA: TGCGCCAGTCTTAAAGCGGGGGGACCGCCCAATGAGCAGTTCTTC.

This clone was detected once. The chain has TRBV6-1 and TRBJ1-1; possible D gene TRBD1, 6 bases. This CDR3 is 15 amino acids long. V was shortened by 0 bases and J by 4 bases, with 12 bases between the two germline ends. In germline, CDR1 is MNHNS, CDR2 SASEGT. In nucleotides, the CDR3 is TGTGCCAGCAGTGAAGCGGAGGAAGGGGGCACTGAAGCTTTCTTT. This translates into CASSEAEEGGTEAFF.

The rearrangement links TRBV27 to TRBJ2-3; 7 positions match TRBD1. The germline CDR1 and CDR2 sequences are MNHEY and SMNVEV (reference sequence). This CDR3 has 15 residues. J lost 2 bases, V lost 6 bases, and 8 bases had no gene match. The CDR3 region is CASRTLQGYTDTQYF. The CDR3 coding sequence is TGTGCCAGCAGGACTTTACAGGGGTACACAGATACGCAGTATTTT.

The V and J genes are TRBV9 and TRBJ2-4; D is possibly TRBD2 (6 bases). With 0 bases removed from V and 0 bases from J, the gap between germline ends came to 19 bases. The CDR3 consists of 19 residues. In germline, CDR1 is SGDLS, CDR2 YYNGEE. CDR3 nucleotides: TGTGCCAGCAGCGTAGAAAGGAGGGTAGTGGGCCAAGCCAAAAACATTCAGTACTTC. Translation gives CASSVERRVVGQAKNIQYF.

A single count supports this clone. The genes are TRBV6-2 or TRBV6-3 and TRBJ2-2; possible D gene TRBD1, 6 bases. Germline CDR1 and CDR2: MNHEY and SVGEGT. V lost 5 bases to trimming and J lost 4 bases, with 14 bases between them. This CDR3 region has 15 residues. DNA of the CDR3: TGTGCCAGCAGTGAGACAGGCTTGGCCACCGGGGAGCTGTTTTTT. Encoded protein: CASSETGLATGELFF.

The gene calls are TRBV7-9 and TRBJ2-1; D possibly matches TRBD1 or TRBD2 (5 bases each). This CDR3 has 19 residues. CDR1 and CDR2 (germline): SEHNR, FQNEAQ (reference sequence). V lost 2 bases to trimming and J lost 5 bases, with 25 bases between them. CDR3 coding DNA: TGTGCCAGCAGCTTAAAGTATGGTCTCTCGGGGCCGCATCACAATGAGCAGTTCTTC. Protein: CASSLKYGLSGPHHNEQFF. The full variable domain, with the rest looked up from reference TRBV7-9 and TRBJ2-1, is DTGVSQNPRHKITKRGQNVTFRCDPISEHNRLYWYRQTLGQGPEFLTYFQNEAQLEKSRLLSDRFSAERPKGSFSTLEIQRTEQGDSAMYLCASSLKYGLSGPHHNEQFFGPGTRLTVL.

This clone was seen only once. Different DNA sequences within this sample yield the same CDR3. This chain connects TRBV9 to TRBJ1-4; D unresolved. CDR1 and CDR2 from the germline V gene are SGDLS and YYNGEE. The CDR3 consists of 17 residues. V gave up 2 bases and J gave up 7 bases, with 21 bases separating them. This CDR3 is CASSVRGERAGSEKLFF. Written as DNA, the CDR3 is TGTGCCAGCAGCGTCCGTGGAGAAAGGGCGGGGTCTGAAAAACTGTTTTTT. Complete variable domain (other parts from reference TRBV9 and TRBJ1-4): DSGVTQTPKHLITATGQRVTLRCSPRSGDLSVYWYQQSLDQGLQFLIQYYNGEERAKGNILERFSAQQFPDLHSELNLSSLELGDSALYFCASSVRGERAGSEKLFFGSGTQLSVL.

The J gene is TRBJ2-3, the V gene TRBV11-3, with D unresolved. Germline-derived CDR1 and CDR2 are SGHNT and YENEEA. The CDR3 consists of 13 residues. V lost 2 bases, J lost 3 bases, and 6 bases lay in between. The CDR3 here is CASSLMRTDTQYF. The CDR3 DNA reads TGTGCCAGCAGCTTAATGAGGACAGATACGCAGTATTTT.

The rearrangement links TRBV27 to TRBJ2-7; no reliable D call. The CDR3 covers 13 residues. V was cut by 0 bases and J by 7 bases, with 10 bases left in between. CDR1 and CDR2 (germline): MNHEY, SMNVEV (reference sequence). The CDR3 reads CASSLSGIREQYF. CDR3 in DNA: TGTGCCAGCAGTTTATCTGGCATTCGGGAGCAGTACTTC.

The chain couples TRBV12-3 or TRBV12-4 to TRBJ1-6; D is possibly TRBD1 (5 bases). V was pared by 5 bases and J by 13 bases, with 15 bases between. This CDR3 has 13 amino acids. The CDR3 DNA reads as TGTGCCAGCAGTACTGGTCAGGGTTTTCCCCTCCACTTT. This sequence encodes CASSTGQGFPLHF.

This clone appeared a single time. The chain is built from TRBV18 and TRBJ2-3; D could derive from TRBD1 or TRBD2 (5 bases each). Germline V gene lookup returns CDR1 KGHSH and CDR2 LQKENI. V was shortened by 3 bases and J by 4 bases, with 8 bases between the two germline ends. The CDR3 runs 13 residues. The chain's CDR3 is CASSPGGPDTQYF. CDR3 nucleotide sequence: TGTGCCAGCTCACCTGGGGGACCAGATACGCAGTATTTT.

This chain uses TRBV7-9 with TRBJ1-1, with TRBD1 as a possible D gene (5 bases). Germline values: CDR1 SEHNR, CDR2 FQNEAQ (reference sequence). The CDR3 sequence is 14 residues long. The V gene lost 2 bases and the J gene lost 1 base, with 8 bases spanning the gap. The CDR3 sequence: CASSLTGTNTEAFF. The CDR3 DNA follows: TGTGCCAGCAGCTTAACAGGTACGAACACTGAAGCTTTCTTT.

The gene calls are TRBV23-1 and TRBJ2-4; D is uncertain. TRBV23-1 is annotated as an ORF whose role is uncertain. V lost 4 bases and J lost 7, with 14 bases in between. This CDR3 is built from 14 residues. CDR3 DNA sequence: TGCGCCAGCAGTCGAACGAAACCCGGGAACATTCAGTACTTC. Protein: CASSRTKPGNIQYF.

The table lists this clone with a few counts. The chain combines TRBV3-1 (or the pseudogene TRBV3-2) with TRBJ2-3; D is unclear. This CDR3 spans 16 amino acids. V lost 0 bases, J lost 2 bases, and 12 bases lay in between. From germline, CDR1 is LGHDT and CDR2 YNNKEL (reference sequence). The DNA for the CDR3 is TGTGCCAGCAGCCAAGATCCCCTGGATCCCACAGATACGCAGTATTTT. Translation gives CASSQDPLDPTDTQYF.